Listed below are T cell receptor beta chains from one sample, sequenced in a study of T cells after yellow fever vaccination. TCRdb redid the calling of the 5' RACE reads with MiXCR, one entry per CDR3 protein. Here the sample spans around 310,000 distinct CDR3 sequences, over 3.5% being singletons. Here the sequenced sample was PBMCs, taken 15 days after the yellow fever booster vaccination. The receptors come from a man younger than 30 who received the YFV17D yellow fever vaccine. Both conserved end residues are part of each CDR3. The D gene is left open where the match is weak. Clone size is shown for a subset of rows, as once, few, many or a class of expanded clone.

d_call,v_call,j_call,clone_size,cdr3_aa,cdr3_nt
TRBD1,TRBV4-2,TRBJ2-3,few,CASTPSTGATDTQYF,TGTGCCAGCACCCCATCGACAGGGGCGACAGATACGCAGTATTTT
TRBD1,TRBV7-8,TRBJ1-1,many,CASSLPAGGLLTEAFF,TGTGCCAGCAGCTTGCCGGCAGGGGGCTTATTAACTGAAGCTTTCTTT
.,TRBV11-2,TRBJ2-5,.,CASSLREARVETQYF,TGTGCCAGCAGCTTAAGGGAGGCCAGGGTAGAGACCCAGTACTTC
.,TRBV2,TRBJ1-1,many,CASSRDIMNTEAFF,TGTGCCAGCAGCAGGGACATCATGAACACTGAAGCTTTCTTT
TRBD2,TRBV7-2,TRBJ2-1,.,CASSSLQGTSGYNEQFF,TGTGCCAGCAGCTCACTTCAGGGGACTAGCGGGTACAATGAGCAGTTCTTC
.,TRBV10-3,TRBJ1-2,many,CAISDNRVRQNYGYTF,TGTGCCATCAGTGATAATAGGGTTCGGCAGAACTATGGCTACACCTTC
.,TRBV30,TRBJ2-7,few,CAWSPGYEQYF,TGTGCCTGGAGTCCAGGCTACGAGCAGTACTTC
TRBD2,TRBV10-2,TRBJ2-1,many,CASRGTSGGAVNEQFF,TGCGCCAGCAGGGGGACTAGCGGGGGGGCCGTCAATGAGCAGTTCTTC
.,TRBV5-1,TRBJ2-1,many,CASSLYGTSLEQFF,TGCGCCAGCAGCTTGTACGGGACATCGCTTGAGCAGTTCTTC
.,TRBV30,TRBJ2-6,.,CAYLNSGANVLTF,TGTGCCTACTTGAACTCTGGGGCCAACGTCCTGACTTTC
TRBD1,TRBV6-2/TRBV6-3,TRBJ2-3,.,CASLETGDTQYF,TGTGCCAGCTTAGAGACAGGGGATACGCAGTATTTT
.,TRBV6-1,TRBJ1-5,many,CASSGVSNQPQHF,TGTGCCAGCAGTGGGGTGAGCAATCAGCCCCAGCATTTT
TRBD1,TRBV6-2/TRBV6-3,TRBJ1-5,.,CASSRDRDNQPQHF,TGTGCCAGCAGTCGAGACAGGGACAATCAGCCCCAGCATTTT
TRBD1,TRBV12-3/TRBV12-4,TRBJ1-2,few,CASSSRDRGIFGYTF,TGTGCCAGCAGTTCCCGGGACAGGGGAATCTTTGGCTACACCTTC
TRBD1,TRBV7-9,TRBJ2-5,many,CASSSFGTGARETQYF,TGTGCCAGCAGCTCGTTCGGGACAGGGGCGAGAGAGACCCAGTACTTC
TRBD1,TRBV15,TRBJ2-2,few,CATSRRTGGFRNTGELFF,TGTGCCACCAGCAGACGGACAGGGGGCTTCAGGAACACCGGGGAGCTGTTTTTT
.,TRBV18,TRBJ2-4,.,CASSPDLVAKNIQYF,TGTGCCAGCTCACCAGACTTGGTAGCCAAAAACATTCAGTACTTC
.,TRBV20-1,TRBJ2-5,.,CSARDPRGAQETQYF,TGCAGTGCTAGAGATCCGCGAGGGGCTCAAGAGACCCAGTACTTC
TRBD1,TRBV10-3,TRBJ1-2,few,CAISGTDRDYGYTF,TGTGCCATCAGTGGGACCGACAGGGACTATGGCTACACCTTC
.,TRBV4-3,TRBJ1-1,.,CASSQERGRVTLAFF,TGCGCCAGCAGCCAAGAGAGAGGCAGGGTGACTTTGGCTTTCTTT
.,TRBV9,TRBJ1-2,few,CASSVEVGYGYTF,TGTGCCAGCAGCGTAGAAGTGGGCTATGGCTACACCTTC
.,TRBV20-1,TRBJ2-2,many,CSARDLGAGTGELFF,TGCAGTGCTAGAGATTTGGGGGCAGGGACCGGGGAGCTGTTTTTT
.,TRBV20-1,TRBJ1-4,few,CSARDFGWPNEKLFF,TGCAGTGCTAGAGATTTTGGGTGGCCTAATGAAAAACTGTTTTTT
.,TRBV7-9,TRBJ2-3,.,CARQGTTDTQYF,TGTGCCAGACAGGGAACCACAGATACGCAGTATTTT
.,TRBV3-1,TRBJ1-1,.,CASSLRPAGAPEAFF,TGTGCCAGCAGCCTACGACCCGCCGGGGCCCCTGAAGCTTTCTTT
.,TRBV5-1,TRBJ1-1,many,CASSWTAWDTEAFF,TGCGCCAGCAGTTGGACAGCTTGGGACACTGAAGCTTTCTTT
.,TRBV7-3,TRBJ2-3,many,CASSFGGGLTSDTQYF,TGTGCCAGCAGCTTTGGCGGCGGGTTGACATCAGATACGCAGTATTTT
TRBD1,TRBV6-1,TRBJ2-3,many,CASSRQGPDTQYF,TGTGCCAGCAGTCGACAGGGCCCAGATACGCAGTATTTT
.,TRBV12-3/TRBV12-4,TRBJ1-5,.,CASSRVITQPQHF,TGTGCCAGCAGCAGGGTTATCACTCAGCCCCAGCATTTT
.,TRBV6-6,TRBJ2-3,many,CASGGSLGPPTDTQYF,TGTGCCAGCGGGGGGTCGCTGGGACCCCCCACAGATACGCAGTATTTT
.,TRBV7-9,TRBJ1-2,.,CATGGEDYYGYTF,TGTGCCACAGGCGGTGAAGATTACTATGGCTACACCTTC
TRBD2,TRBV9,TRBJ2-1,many,CASSGRGARYNEQFF,TGTGCCAGCAGCGGGCGGGGGGCCCGATACAATGAGCAGTTCTTC
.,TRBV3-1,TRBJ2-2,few,CASSQEGAQGTGELFF,TGTGCCAGCAGCCAAGAAGGTGCGCAAGGCACCGGGGAGCTGTTTTTT
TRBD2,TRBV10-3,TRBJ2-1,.,CAIKSVPSGGASYNEQFF,TGTGCCATCAAGTCGGTTCCTAGCGGGGGGGCATCGTACAATGAGCAGTTCTTC
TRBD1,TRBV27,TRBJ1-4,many,CASSPIRTGREKLFF,TGTGCCAGCAGTCCAATACGGACAGGGCGGGAAAAACTGTTTTTT
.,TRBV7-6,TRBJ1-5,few,CASSLEGGADQPQHF,TGTGCCAGCAGCTTAGAAGGGGGGGCGGATCAGCCCCAGCATTTT
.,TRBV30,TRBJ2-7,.,CAWSVTPLGYEQYF,TGTGCCTGGAGTGTAACCCCCCTAGGGTACGAGCAGTACTTC
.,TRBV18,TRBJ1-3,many,CASSPASPGGNTIYF,TGTGCCAGCTCACCGGCCAGCCCGGGGGGAAACACCATATATTTT
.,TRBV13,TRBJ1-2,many,CASSPAGMSNYGYTF,TGTGCCAGCAGCCCCGCCGGGATGTCTAACTATGGCTACACCTTC
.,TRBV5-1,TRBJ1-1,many,CASSFYPTVNTEAFF,TGCGCCAGCAGCTTTTACCCGACGGTGAACACTGAAGCTTTCTTT